A selection of T cell receptor beta chains follows, all from one sample in a study of blood T cell repertoires in COVID-19. Libraries were prepared by immunoSEQ multiplex PCR; TCRdb keeps only in-frame clonotypes and omits some of them. The sample holds 53,000 or so clones, approximately 90% seen once. Sequencing used peripheral blood. These receptors were taken from an older man with acute or convalescent COVID-19. Each CDR3 is given with its conserved first and last residue. Fields, in order: J gene, V gene, clone size, D gene, CDR3 protein, CDR3 DNA. A D gene is named only where the DNA matches it firmly. Clone sizes are given selectively: once, few, many, or a class where the clone is expanded.

J: TRBJ2-7; V: TRBV29-1; size: -; D: TRBD2; CDR3: CSVQGIAGVYEQYF; DNA: TGCAGCGTTCAGGGTATAGCGGGGGTCTACGAGCAGTACTTC
J: TRBJ2-7; V: TRBV10-1; size: -; D: -; CDR3: CASSSQGSHEQYF; DNA: TGCGCCAGCAGTAGCCAGGGGAGTCACGAGCAGTACTTC
J: TRBJ2-1; V: TRBV5-1; size: -; D: TRBD1; CDR3: CASSPGGQGALGEQFF; DNA: TGCGCCAGCAGCCCGGGGGGACAGGGGGCGCTGGGGGAGCAGTTCTTC
J: TRBJ1-6; V: TRBV3-1/TRBV3-2; size: -; D: -; CDR3: CASSRSSSYNSPLHF; DNA: TGTGCCAGCAGCCGGTCTAGCTCCTATAATTCACCCCTCCACTTT
J: TRBJ2-6; V: TRBV2; size: -; D: -; CDR3: CASSLRGANVLTF; DNA: TGTGCCAGCAGTCTTCGGGGGGCCAACGTCCTGACTTTC
J: TRBJ2-2; V: TRBV2; size: -; D: TRBD1; CDR3: CASGDSYTGELFF; DNA: TGTGCCAGTGGGGACAGCTACACCGGGGAGCTGTTTTTT
J: TRBJ1-2; V: TRBV6-5; size: -; D: -; CDR3: CASTPTGAYGYTF; DNA: TGTGCCAGCACTCCGACGGGAGCCTATGGCTACACCTTC
J: TRBJ2-1; V: TRBV5-1; size: -; D: -; CDR3: CASSPSGVTYNEQFF; DNA: TGCGCCAGCAGCCCCTCAGGGGTTACCTACAATGAGCAGTTCTTC
J: TRBJ2-7; V: TRBV7-2; size: -; D: -; CDR3: CASSPPGRVQYF; DNA: TGTGCCAGCAGCCCCCCGGGCAGGGTGCAGTACTTC
J: TRBJ2-5; V: TRBV19; size: -; D: -; CDR3: CASSTTGSPETQYF; DNA: TGTGCCAGTAGTACGACAGGCTCCCCGGAGACCCAGTACTTC
J: TRBJ2-3; V: TRBV5-1; size: -; D: -; CDR3: CASVQGAMKGDTQYF; DNA: TGCGCCAGCGTGCAGGGCGCGATGAAGGGGGATACGCAGTATTTT
J: TRBJ1-5; V: TRBV19; size: -; D: TRBD1; CDR3: CASSNRQGAINQPQHF; DNA: TGTGCCAGTAGTAACAGGCAGGGGGCCATCAATCAGCCCCAGCATTTT
J: TRBJ1-1; V: TRBV9; size: once; D: TRBD1; CDR3: CASTRGQVNTEAFF; DNA: TGTGCCAGCACCCGAGGACAGGTGAACACTGAAGCTTTCTTT
J: TRBJ2-7; V: TRBV6-2/TRBV6-3; size: -; D: -; CDR3: CASSFRPTYEQYF; DNA: TGTGCCAGCAGTTTCAGGCCAACCTACGAGCAGTACTTC
J: TRBJ1-5; V: TRBV6-2/TRBV6-3; size: -; D: -; CDR3: CASSSERQSGDQPQHF; DNA: TGTGCCAGCAGTTCCGAACGACAGAGTGGTGATCAGCCCCAGCATTTT
J: TRBJ1-1; V: TRBV5-1; size: -; D: TRBD1; CDR3: CASRPRTGEDTEAFF; DNA: TGCGCCAGCAGACCGCGGACAGGGGAGGACACTGAAGCTTTCTTT
J: TRBJ1-4; V: TRBV6-5; size: -; D: TRBD1; CDR3: CASASQGGLNEKLFF; DNA: TGTGCCAGCGCTTCCCAGGGGGGCCTTAATGAAAAACTGTTTTTT